This T cell receptor beta chain was sequenced in a study of T cells in localized non-small cell lung cancer (dated by TCRdb to about 2020). A note on the overall study: Comparing tumors with uninvolved tumor-adjacent lungs, the study looked at the T cell repertoires of hundreds of patients with early-stage NSCLC. The mean age of the NSCLC patients was around 67 years, with 120 to 150 men and 107 women. The cohort was made up of 200 to 250 treatment-naive NSCLC patients whose localized lung tumors had been resected. Points the paper makes about the study in general: A median of approximately 55 of the top 100 tumor clones were detected in paired uninvolved adjacent lung, and 25 to 35 of these tumor clones were also found among the top 100 clones of the paired uninvolved adjacent lung. Because multi-region tumor sequencing was not done, intratumor heterogeneity could not be ruled out. Since the design was exploratory, TCR variables were selected using unadjusted p-values with no false-discovery rate correction. Uninvolved tumor-adjacent lung showed the highest T cell clonality, higher than tumor, which suggests more focused antigenic responses in the uninvolved tumor-adjacent lung. Higher blood T cell density associated with longer overall survival, while higher adjacent-lung clonality associated with shorter survival.

The immunoSEQ Assay was used to sequence TCR beta CDR3 regions from DNA. The original pipeline was this. T cell density was computed as TCR beta template counts normalized to usable DNA estimated by amplifying housekeeping genes. Using the preseqR package, richness was estimated by extrapolating to 120,000 templates for tissue samples and 400,000 templates for PBMC samples. Clonality was defined by subtracting Pielou's evenness from one. Tissue-enriched TCRs were identified through differential abundance testing performed on productive amino-acid clonotypes, with a minimum total count of 5 and an alpha of 0.1. Repertoire overlap between compartments was quantified with the Jaccard Index and Morisita Overlap Index. GLIPH grouped TCR beta CDR3s together with public tetramer-defined viral CDR3s, and a viral motif had to include at least three viral sequences and show V-gene enrichment. This immuneACCESS table, as held by TCRdb, lists in-frame sequences with V and J called but not all clones. Of the missing ones, under half trace to an unresolved V gene in checked studies; the others have no known cause. That table supplies the V and J calls and clone size; D and trimming were determined from the DNA. This sample comprises around 70,000 clones, about 81% of them detected only once. The ten largest clones capture 1% to 1.5% of the sample.

At diagnosis, peripheral blood, uninvolved tumor-adjacent lung and tumor were collected and were preserved as a mix of fresh-frozen and FFPE material. For TCR repertoire profiling, blood samples were analyzed as peripheral blood mononuclear cells. Regarding this clone: Which antigen it targets is not known. No per-base quality is available; no much larger clone lies one base away.

The germline V gene sets CDR1 to ENHRY and CDR2 to SYGVKD. Trimming at the junction amounts to 5 bases on V and 0 bases on J, and the germline ends lie 11 bases apart. The cysteine opens and the phenylalanine closes a CDR3 of 15 amino acids. Kept here is only the CDR3 DNA, which spans 45 bases and is read in frame from base 1. The chain is encoded by TRBV10-3 joined to TRBJ1-5, and perhaps TRBD1 as D gene, on 6 matching bases. Sequencing was performed on peripheral blood, taken before any cancer treatment. The receptor comes from a female donor of 60 years or more with stage I lung adenocarcinoma. The DNA is as follows: TGTGCCATCAGTCGGACAGACAATAGCAATCAGCCCCAGCATTTT. It is translated as CAISRTDNSNQPQHF.